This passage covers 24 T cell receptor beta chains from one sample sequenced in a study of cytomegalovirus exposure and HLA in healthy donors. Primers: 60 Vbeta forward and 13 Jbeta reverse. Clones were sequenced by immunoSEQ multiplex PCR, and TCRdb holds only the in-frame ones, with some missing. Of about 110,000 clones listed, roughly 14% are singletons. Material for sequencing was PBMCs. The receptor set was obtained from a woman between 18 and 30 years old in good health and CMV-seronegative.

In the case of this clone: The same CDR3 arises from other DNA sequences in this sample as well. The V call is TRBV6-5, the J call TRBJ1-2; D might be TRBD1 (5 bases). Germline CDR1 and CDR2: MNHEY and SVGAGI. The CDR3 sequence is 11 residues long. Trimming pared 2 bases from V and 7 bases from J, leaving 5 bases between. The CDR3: CASSYRGGYTF. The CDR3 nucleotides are TGTGCCAGCAGTTACAGGGGTGGCTACACCTTC.

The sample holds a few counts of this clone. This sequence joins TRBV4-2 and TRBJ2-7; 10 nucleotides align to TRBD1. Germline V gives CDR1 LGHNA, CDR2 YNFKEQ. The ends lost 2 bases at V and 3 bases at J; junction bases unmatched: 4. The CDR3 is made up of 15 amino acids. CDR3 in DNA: TGTGCCAGCAGCCAACGACAGGGGGCTGGCTACGAGCAGTACTTC. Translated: CASSQRQGAGYEQYF.

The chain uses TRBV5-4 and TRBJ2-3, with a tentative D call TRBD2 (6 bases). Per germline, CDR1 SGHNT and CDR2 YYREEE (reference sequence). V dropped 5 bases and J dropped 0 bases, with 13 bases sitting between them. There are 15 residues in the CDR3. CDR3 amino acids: CASSRDFSSTDTQYF. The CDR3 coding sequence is TGTGCCAGCAGTCGGGACTTCTCTAGCACAGATACGCAGTATTTT.

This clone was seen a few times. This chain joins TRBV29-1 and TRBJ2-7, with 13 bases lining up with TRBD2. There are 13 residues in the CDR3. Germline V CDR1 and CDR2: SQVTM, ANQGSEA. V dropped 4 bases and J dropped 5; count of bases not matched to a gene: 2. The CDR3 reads CSVGTSGSDEQYF. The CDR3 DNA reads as TGCAGCGTTGGGACTAGCGGGAGTGACGAGCAGTACTTC.

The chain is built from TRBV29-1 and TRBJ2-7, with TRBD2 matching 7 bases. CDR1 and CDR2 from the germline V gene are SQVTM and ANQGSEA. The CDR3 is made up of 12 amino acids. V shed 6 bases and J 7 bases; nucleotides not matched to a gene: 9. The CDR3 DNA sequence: TGCAGCGTCCTAACTAGCGTGGGGGAGCAGTACTTC. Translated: CSVLTSVGEQYF.

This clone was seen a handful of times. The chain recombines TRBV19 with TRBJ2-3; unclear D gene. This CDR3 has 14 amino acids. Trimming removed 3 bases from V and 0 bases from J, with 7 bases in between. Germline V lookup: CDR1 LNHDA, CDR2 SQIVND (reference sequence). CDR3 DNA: TGTGCCAGTAGTATTTACTTTAGCACAGATACGCAGTATTTT. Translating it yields CASSIYFSTDTQYF.

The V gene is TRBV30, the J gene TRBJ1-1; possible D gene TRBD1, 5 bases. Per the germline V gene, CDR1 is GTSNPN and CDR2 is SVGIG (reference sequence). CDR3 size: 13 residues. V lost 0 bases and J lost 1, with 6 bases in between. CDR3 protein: CAWSVQANTEAFF. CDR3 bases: TGTGCCTGGAGTGTACAGGCGAACACTGAAGCTTTCTTT.

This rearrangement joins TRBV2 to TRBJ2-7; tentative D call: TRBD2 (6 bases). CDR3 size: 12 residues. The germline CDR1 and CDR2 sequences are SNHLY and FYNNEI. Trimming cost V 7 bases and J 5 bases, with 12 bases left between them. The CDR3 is CASMEGFHEQYF. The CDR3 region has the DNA TGTGCCAGCATGGAGGGGTTCCACGAGCAGTACTTC. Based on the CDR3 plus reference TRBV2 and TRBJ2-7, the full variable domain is EPEVTQTPSHQVTQMGQEVILRCVPISNHLYFYWYRQILGQKVEFLVSFYNNEISEKSEIFDDQFSVERPDGSNFTLKIRSTKLEDSAMYFCASMEGFHEQYFGPGTRLTVT.

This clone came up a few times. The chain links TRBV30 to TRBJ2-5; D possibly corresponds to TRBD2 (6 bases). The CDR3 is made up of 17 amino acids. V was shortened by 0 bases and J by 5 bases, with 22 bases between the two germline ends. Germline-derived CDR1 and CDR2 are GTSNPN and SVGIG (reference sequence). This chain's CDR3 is CAWSVKLAHPLRETQYF. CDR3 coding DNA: TGTGCCTGGAGTGTGAAGCTAGCGCATCCCCTTAGGGAGACCCAGTACTTC.

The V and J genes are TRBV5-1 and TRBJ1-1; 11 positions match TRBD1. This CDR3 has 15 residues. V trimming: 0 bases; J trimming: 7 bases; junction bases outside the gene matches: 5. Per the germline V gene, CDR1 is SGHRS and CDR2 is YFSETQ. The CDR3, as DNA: TGCGCCAGCAGCTTGGAGGGACAGGGGGTGGGTGAAGCTTTCTTT. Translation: CASSLEGQGVGEAFF.

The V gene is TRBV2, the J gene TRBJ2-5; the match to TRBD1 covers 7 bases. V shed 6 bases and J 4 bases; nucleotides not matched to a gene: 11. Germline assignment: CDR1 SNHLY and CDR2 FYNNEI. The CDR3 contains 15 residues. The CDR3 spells CASSATGTAIETQYF. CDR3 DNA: TGTGCCAGCAGCGCCACCGGGACAGCAATAGAGACCCAGTACTTC.

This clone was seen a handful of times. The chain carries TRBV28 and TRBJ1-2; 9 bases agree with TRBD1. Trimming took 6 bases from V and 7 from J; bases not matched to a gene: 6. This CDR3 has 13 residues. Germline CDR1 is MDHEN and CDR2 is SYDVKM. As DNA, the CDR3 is TGTGCCAGCAGGGGGGCGGACAGGGGTGGCTACACCTTC. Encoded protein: CASRGADRGGYTF.

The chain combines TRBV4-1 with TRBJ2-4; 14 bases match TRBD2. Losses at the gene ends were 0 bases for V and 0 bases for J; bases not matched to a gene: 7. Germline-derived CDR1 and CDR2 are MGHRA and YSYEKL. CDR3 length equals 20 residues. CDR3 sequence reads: CASSQETGLAGGLAKNIQYF. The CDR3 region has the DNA TGCGCCAGCAGCCAAGAAACCGGACTAGCGGGGGGTCTAGCCAAAAACATTCAGTACTTC.

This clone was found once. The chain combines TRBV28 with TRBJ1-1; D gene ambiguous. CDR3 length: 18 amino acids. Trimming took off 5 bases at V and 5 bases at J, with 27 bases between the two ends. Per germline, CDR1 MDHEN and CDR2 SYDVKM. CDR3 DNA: TGTGCCAGCAGTGAATTGGGTGGGGTCCTAATAGAGGGAACTGAAGCTTTCTTT. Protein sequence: CASSELGGVLIEGTEAFF.

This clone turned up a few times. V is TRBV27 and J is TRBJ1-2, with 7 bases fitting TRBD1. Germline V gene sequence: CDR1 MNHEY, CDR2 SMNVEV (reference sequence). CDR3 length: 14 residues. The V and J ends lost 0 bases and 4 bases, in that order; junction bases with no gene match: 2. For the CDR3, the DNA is TGTGCCAGCAGTTTATCTCCAGGGGGCTATGGCTACACCTTC. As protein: CASSLSPGGYGYTF.

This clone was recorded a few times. In DNA form, the CDR3 reads TGCGCCAGCAGTGAGTGGGCGCCGAGCAATCAGCCCCAGCATTTT. This encodes CASSEWAPSNQPQHF. The V gene is TRBV10-1, the J gene TRBJ1-5; no definite D call. Germline CDR1 reads WNHNN; CDR2 reads SYGVQD (reference sequence). The CDR3 totals 15 residues. Trimming took off 1 base at V and 1 base at J, with 8 bases between the two ends.

In DNA, the CDR3 is TGTGCCAGCAGCTTACTAAGGAGCTCCTACAATGAGCAGTTCTTC. Protein: CASSLLRSSYNEQFF. The genes are TRBV7-2 and TRBJ2-1; no firm D call. V was cut by 2 bases and J by 0 bases, with 8 bases left in between. This CDR3 region has 15 residues. The germline CDR1 and CDR2 sequences are SGHTA and FQGNSA.

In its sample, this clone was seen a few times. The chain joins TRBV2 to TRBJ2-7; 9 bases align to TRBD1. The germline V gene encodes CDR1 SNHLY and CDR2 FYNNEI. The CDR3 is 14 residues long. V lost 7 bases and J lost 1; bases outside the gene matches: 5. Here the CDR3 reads CASTPGTGSYEQYF. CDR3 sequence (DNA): TGTGCCAGCACCCCCGGGACAGGGTCCTACGAGCAGTACTTC.

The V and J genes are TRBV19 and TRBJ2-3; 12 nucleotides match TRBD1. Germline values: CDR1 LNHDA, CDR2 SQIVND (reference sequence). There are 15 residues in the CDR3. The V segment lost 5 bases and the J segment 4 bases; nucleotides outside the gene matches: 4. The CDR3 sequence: CASSLGTGGPDTQYF. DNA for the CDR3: TGTGCCAGTAGTCTTGGGACAGGGGGCCCAGATACGCAGTATTTT.

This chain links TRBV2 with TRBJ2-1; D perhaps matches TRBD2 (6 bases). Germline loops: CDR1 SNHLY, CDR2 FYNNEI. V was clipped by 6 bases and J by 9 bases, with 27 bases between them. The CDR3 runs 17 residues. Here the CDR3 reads CASRRIRQTLGGSEQFF. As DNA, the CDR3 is TGTGCCAGCAGGCGAATCCGACAAACCCTTGGGGGGAGTGAGCAGTTCTTC.

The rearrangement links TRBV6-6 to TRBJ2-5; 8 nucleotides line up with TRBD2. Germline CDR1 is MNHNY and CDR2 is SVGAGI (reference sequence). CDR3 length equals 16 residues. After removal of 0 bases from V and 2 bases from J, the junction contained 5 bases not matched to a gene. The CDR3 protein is CASSYSGGGPQETQYF. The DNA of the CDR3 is TGTGCCAGCAGTTACTCAGGCGGGGGGCCGCAAGAGACCCAGTACTTC.

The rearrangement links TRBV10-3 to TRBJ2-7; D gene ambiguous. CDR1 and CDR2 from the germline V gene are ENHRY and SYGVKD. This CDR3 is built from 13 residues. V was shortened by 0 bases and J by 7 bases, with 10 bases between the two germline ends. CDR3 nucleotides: TGTGCCATCAGTGAGTCCACTACGCGGGAGCAGTACTTC. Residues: CAISESTTREQYF.

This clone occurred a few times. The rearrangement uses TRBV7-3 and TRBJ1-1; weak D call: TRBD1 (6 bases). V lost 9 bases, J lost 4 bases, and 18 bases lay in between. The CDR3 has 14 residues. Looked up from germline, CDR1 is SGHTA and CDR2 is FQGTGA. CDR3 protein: CASQDRSGATEAFF. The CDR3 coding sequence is TGTGCCAGTCAAGACAGGTCTGGTGCCACTGAAGCTTTCTTT.

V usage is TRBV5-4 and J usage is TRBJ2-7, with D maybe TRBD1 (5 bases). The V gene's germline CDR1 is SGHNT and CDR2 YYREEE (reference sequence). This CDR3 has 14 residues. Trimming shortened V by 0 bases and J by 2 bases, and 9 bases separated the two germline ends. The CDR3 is CASSLGQFPYEQYF. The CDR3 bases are TGTGCCAGCAGCTTGGGACAGTTCCCCTACGAGCAGTACTTC.